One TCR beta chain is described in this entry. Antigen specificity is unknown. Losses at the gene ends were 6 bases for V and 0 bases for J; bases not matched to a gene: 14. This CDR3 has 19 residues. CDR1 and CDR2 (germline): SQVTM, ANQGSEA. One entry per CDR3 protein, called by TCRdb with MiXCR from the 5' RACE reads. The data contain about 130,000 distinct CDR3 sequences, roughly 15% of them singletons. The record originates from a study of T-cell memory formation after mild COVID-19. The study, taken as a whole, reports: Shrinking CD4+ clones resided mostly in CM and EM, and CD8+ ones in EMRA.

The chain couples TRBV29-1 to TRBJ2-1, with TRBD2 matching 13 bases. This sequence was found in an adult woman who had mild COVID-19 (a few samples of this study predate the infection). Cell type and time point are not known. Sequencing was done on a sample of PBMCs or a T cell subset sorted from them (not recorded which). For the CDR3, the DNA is TGCAGCGTGGGATTTTCGGGACTAGCGGGACCTAGCTCCTACAATGAGCAGTTCTTC. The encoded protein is CSVGFSGLAGPSSYNEQFF.